Each of the 29 T cell receptor beta chains below was sequenced from the same sample in a study of T cells in Graves' hyperthyroidism and ophthalmopathy. RNA transcripts served as the template for amplifying TCR beta CDR3 regions. An initial round of RT-PCR targeting the TCR CDR3 relied on the HTBI primer set. One entry per CDR3 protein results from TCRdb running MiXCR on the multiplex PCR reads. The sample lists around 690,000 distinct CDR3 sequences, 17% occurring once. Sequenced: blood. The receptors derive from a man between 45 and 60 years old with Graves' hyperthyroidism.

This clonotype has a count of ten or more. In DNA, the CDR3 is TGTGCCAGCACCAAATCTAGTGGCTCCTACAATGAGCAGTTCTTC. Protein: CASTKSSGSYNEQFF. The rearrangement uses TRBV7-2 and TRBJ2-1; D unclear. The CDR3 totals 15 residues. Trimming pared 7 bases from V and 0 bases from J, leaving 13 bases between. CDR1 and CDR2 from the germline V gene are SGHTA and FQGNSA.

This clonotype was recorded many times. V is TRBV28 and J is TRBJ2-1; a weak D match, TRBD1 (5 bases). V was cut by 5 bases and J by 5 bases, with 10 bases left in between. The CDR3 sequence is 13 residues long. CDR1 is MDHEN and CDR2 is SYDVKM in the germline V gene. This CDR3 reads CASSRGRDNEQFF. CDR3 DNA sequence: TGTGCCAGCAGTAGGGGCAGGGACAATGAGCAGTTCTTC.

V is TRBV5-1 and J is TRBJ1-2, with D possibly being TRBD1 (6 bases). V lost 1 base and J lost 8, with 18 bases in between. This CDR3 contains 15 residues. The germline gives CDR1 SGHRS, CDR2 YFSETQ. CDR3 DNA: TGCGCCAGCAGCTTGCTCTCCAACCAGGGGAGAGGCTACACCTTC. The encoded protein is CASSLLSNQGRGYTF.

As to this clonotype: Given a much more abundant clone one base away, this may be a read error. The genes are TRBV2 and TRBJ1-3, with unresolved D. V lost 7 bases and J lost 3, with 10 bases in between. Germline lookup yields CDR1 SNHLY and CDR2 FYNNEI. This CDR3 has 13 amino acids. This CDR3 reads CASMGGVGNTIYF. DNA for the CDR3: TGTGCCAGCATGGGCGGGGTTGGAAACACCATATATTTT.

At least ten counts were recorded for this clonotype. The V call is TRBV12-3 or TRBV12-4, the J call TRBJ1-1; D perhaps matches TRBD1 (5 bases). The CDR3 is made up of 18 amino acids. Trimming pared 3 bases from V and 0 bases from J, leaving 20 bases between. CDR3 sequence reads: CASSFTTVSLQMNTEAFF. CDR3 sequence (DNA): TGTGCCAGCAGTTTTACGACAGTGAGCTTACAGATGAACACTGAAGCTTTCTTT.

This clonotype was recorded many times. The chain recombines TRBV7-2 with TRBJ2-5; no definite D call. Germline lookup yields CDR1 SGHTA and CDR2 FQGNSA. The V gene lost 6 bases and the J gene lost 2 bases, with 16 bases spanning the gap. The CDR3 sequence is 15 residues long. The CDR3 nucleotides read TGTGCCAGCAGTCTTAGTGCAGAGATTCAAGAGACCCAGTACTTC. The encoded protein is CASSLSAEIQETQYF.

The J gene is TRBJ2-1, the V gene TRBV12-3 or TRBV12-4; 11 nucleotides align to TRBD2. V lost 5 bases to trimming and J lost 15 bases; unmatched junction nucleotides: 12. The CDR3 runs to 14 residues. The CDR3 DNA sequence: TGTGCCAGCAGTCTACGCCGAGGGACTAGCGGACCGTTCTTC. Translated, it gives CASSLRRGTSGPFF.

This clonotype was detected many times. Written as DNA, the CDR3 is TGTGCCAGCAGCTTAGATCCGGGTATTCCTGAGCAGTTCTTC. Protein: CASSLDPGIPEQFF. This rearrangement joins TRBV11-2 to TRBJ2-1; D unclear. CDR1 and CDR2 from the germline V gene are SGHAT and FQNNGV. Trimming removed 0 bases from V and 9 bases from J, with 12 bases in between. The CDR3 has 14 amino acids.

This chain connects TRBV7-3 to TRBJ1-1, with 8 bases identical to TRBD1. J gave up 6 bases and V 3 bases, and 6 bases lay outside the gene matches. CDR3 length: 14 amino acids. Germline CDR1 and CDR2: SGHTA and FQGTGA. The CDR3 DNA sequence: TGTGCCAGCAGCTTGGGGACAGGCGGCGCTGAAGCTTTCTTT. Its protein product is CASSLGTGGAEAFF.

The CDR3 DNA sequence: TGTGCCAGCAGAGGAAACGACAGAATGAACACTGAAGCTTTCTTT. Amino acid sequence: CASRGNDRMNTEAFF. The chain is built from TRBV6-4 and TRBJ1-1; D may be TRBD1 (5 bases). The CDR3 contains 15 residues. The germline CDR1 and CDR2 sequences are MRHNA and SNTAGT. Trimming removed 6 bases from V and 0 bases from J, with 14 bases in between.

This clonotype was seen ten or more times. This chain uses TRBV2 with TRBJ2-7; TRBD2 agrees at 12 bases. V dropped 4 bases and J dropped 6; count of bases not matched to a gene: 10. From germline, CDR1 is SNHLY and CDR2 FYNNEI. The CDR3 length is 16 residues. The CDR3: CASSVILAGGMGEQYF. For the CDR3, the DNA is TGTGCCAGCAGTGTGATACTAGCGGGGGGTATGGGCGAGCAGTACTTC.

This clonotype was observed at least ten times. This chain links TRBV7-2 with TRBJ1-2; TRBD1 matches 7 bases. Germline V gene sequence: CDR1 SGHTA, CDR2 FQGNSA. The CDR3 contains 14 residues. V lost 6 bases to trimming and J lost 0 bases; unmatched junction nucleotides: 4. Written as DNA, the CDR3 is TGTGCCAGCAGACCAGGGGGTGCTAACTATGGCTACACCTTC. It translates to CASRPGGANYGYTF.

This clonotype was counted a single time. This chain links TRBV6-8 with TRBJ2-7; D possibly matches TRBD1 or TRBD2 (5 bases each). This CDR3 is 15 amino acids long. V shed 5 bases and J shed 4 bases, with 18 bases lying between them. From germline, CDR1 is MNHGY and CDR2 SAAAGT. In DNA, the CDR3 is TGTGCCAGCAGTACCCGGGACGTTATTAGGTACGAGCAGTACTTC. Translating it yields CASSTRDVIRYEQYF.

The CDR3 protein is CASRHTSGGTDTQYF. The CDR3 DNA is TGTGCCAGCAGACATACTAGCGGGGGCACAGATACGCAGTATTTT. The V gene is TRBV11-1, the J gene TRBJ2-3; 10 bases fit TRBD2. The ends lost 6 bases at V and 1 base at J; junction bases unmatched: 4. The CDR3 has 15 residues. The germline V gene encodes CDR1 SGHAT and CDR2 FQDESV (reference sequence). Drawing the rest from reference TRBV11-1 and TRBJ2-3, the complete variable domain is EAEVAQSPRYKITEKSQAVAFWCDPISGHATLYWYRQILGQGPELLVQFQDESVVDDSQLPKDRFSAERLKGVDSTLKIQPAELGDSAMYLCASRHTSGGTDTQYFGPGTRLTVL.

The gene calls are TRBV9 and TRBJ2-3, with TRBD2 matching 8 bases. The V and J ends lost 3 bases and 10 bases, in that order; junction bases with no gene match: 4. This CDR3 spans 12 amino acids. Germline values: CDR1 SGDLS, CDR2 YYNGEE. CDR3 protein: CASSAGGGAQYF. The CDR3 DNA sequence: TGTGCCAGCAGCGCCGGGGGGGGTGCGCAGTATTTT. The full variable domain, its missing parts supplied by reference TRBV9 and TRBJ2-3, is DSGVTQTPKHLITATGQRVTLRCSPRSGDLSVYWYQQSLDQGLQFLIQYYNGEERAKGNILERFSAQQFPDLHSELNLSSLELGDSALYFCASSAGGGAQYFGPGTRLTVL.

A note on this clonotype: A much larger clone lies one base from this, so it may be a read error. This chain joins TRBV10-1 and TRBJ2-2; either TRBD1 or TRBD2 may supply D (5 bases each). V lost 2 bases, J lost 0 bases, and 13 bases lay in between. This CDR3 has 17 amino acids. Germline loops: CDR1 WNHNN, CDR2 SYGVQD (reference sequence). The CDR3 DNA sequence: TGCGCCAGCAGTGAGGTCTCCGGGGCACCGAACACCGGGGAGCTGTTTTTT. It is translated as CASSEVSGAPNTGELFF.

This chain links TRBV9 with TRBJ2-7, with TRBD2 as a possible D gene (5 bases). The germline V gene encodes CDR1 SGDLS and CDR2 YYNGEE. The CDR3 length is 14 residues. V shed 0 bases and J shed 1 base, with 8 bases lying between them. CDR3 protein: CASSVGRTSYEQYF. In nucleotides, the CDR3 is TGTGCCAGCAGCGTAGGCAGGACTTCCTACGAGCAGTACTTC.

This chain connects TRBV11-2 to TRBJ1-6; 7 positions match TRBD1. Germline V lookup: CDR1 SGHAT, CDR2 FQNNGV. Germline trimming cut 4 bases from V and 10 bases from J; bases unmatched to any gene: 13. The CDR3 loop spans 16 amino acids. The CDR3 here is CASSSPFRGLRSPLHF. In nucleotides, the CDR3 is TGTGCCAGCAGCTCCCCCTTCAGGGGGTTAAGGTCACCCCTCCACTTT.

This clonotype has a count of ten or more. The chain has TRBV28 and TRBJ1-1; D is unresolved. CDR3 length: 12 residues. V dropped 4 bases and J dropped 6 bases, with 9 bases sitting between them. The germline gives CDR1 MDHEN, CDR2 SYDVKM. The CDR3 DNA follows: TGTGCCAGCAGTTCGACCGTTCCTGAAGCTTTCTTT. As protein: CASSSTVPEAFF.

A few counts support this clonotype. The chain joins TRBV19 to TRBJ1-4; 9 nucleotides align to TRBD1. Germline trimming cut 3 bases from V and 10 bases from J; bases unmatched to any gene: 3. CDR1 and CDR2 (germline): LNHDA, SQIVND (reference sequence). The CDR3 spans 13 residues. CDR3 nucleotides: TGTGCCAGTAGTATGGACAGGGGCCGAAAACTGTTTTTT. Its protein product is CASSMDRGRKLFF.

The rearrangement uses TRBV6-1 and TRBJ2-3, with 11 bases lining up with TRBD1. CDR1 and CDR2 from the germline V gene are MNHNS and SASEGT. V dropped 8 bases and J dropped 7; count of bases not matched to a gene: 8. The CDR3 spans 14 residues. The chain's CDR3 is CASAWTGGLNTQYF. The CDR3 nucleotides are TGTGCCAGCGCATGGACAGGGGGCTTAAATACGCAGTATTTT.

The chain uses TRBV20-1 and TRBJ1-4; 9 bases map to TRBD1. With 1 base clipped from V and 8 bases from J, the junction kept 11 bases outside the gene matches. The CDR3 loop spans 16 amino acids. Germline V lookup: CDR1 DFQATT, CDR2 SNEGSKA (reference sequence). The CDR3, as DNA: TGCAGTGCTAGAGGGGGGACAGGGATGGAAGGCGAAAAACTGTTTTTT. Residues: CSARGGTGMEGEKLFF.

The sample holds many counts of this clonotype. The rearrangement uses TRBV30 and TRBJ2-1, with 9 bases matching TRBD1. This CDR3 contains 14 residues. The germline V gene has CDR1 GTSNPN and CDR2 SVGIG (reference sequence). V was pared by 1 base and J by 4 bases, with 2 bases of the junction left unmatched. The DNA for the CDR3 is TGTGCCTGGAGTGCCGGACAGGGGTACAATGAGCAGTTCTTC. Amino acid sequence: CAWSAGQGYNEQFF.

The chain links TRBV2 to TRBJ2-3; D may be TRBD2 (5 bases). This CDR3 has 15 amino acids. Between the trimmed V and J ends, which lost 10 bases and 2 bases, there was a span of 19 bases. Germline V lookup: CDR1 SNHLY, CDR2 FYNNEI. The DNA for the CDR3 is TGTGCCATCCCCGAGTGGACTCTCGACACAGATACGCAGTATTTT. Translated: CAIPEWTLDTDTQYF. The whole variable domain, remainder taken from reference TRBV2 and TRBJ2-3, is EPEVTQTPSHQVTQMGQEVILRCVPISNHLYFYWYRQILGQKVEFLVSFYNNEISEKSEIFDDQFSVERPDGSNFTLKIRSTKLEDSAMYFCAIPEWTLDTDTQYFGPGTRLTVL.

The V call is TRBV28, the J call TRBJ1-2, with TRBD1 identical over 9 bases. Looked up from germline, CDR1 is MDHEN and CDR2 is SYDVKM. The CDR3 consists of 14 residues. V lost 6 bases and J lost 8; bases outside the gene matches: 10. Written as DNA, the CDR3 is TGTGCCAGCAGGCAGGGACAGGGATCGAGCGGCTACACCTTC. The encoded protein is CASRQGQGSSGYTF.

This chain joins TRBV6-9 and TRBJ2-1; D unresolved. The ends were cut back, 3 bases at V and 4 bases at J, with 7 bases in the middle. This CDR3 has 13 amino acids. The germline V gene encodes CDR1 MNHGY and CDR2 SVAAGI. CDR3 DNA sequence: TGTGCCAGCAGTTACTTGCGATACAATGAGCAGTTCTTC. It yields the protein CASSYLRYNEQFF.

This clonotype was detected once. This CDR3 fails to terminate in the conserved phenylalanine or tryptophan, so it likely reflects a read error. DNA for the CDR3: TGTGCCAGCAGCCGGCTGACTAGCGGGGGCACAGATACGCAGTATTAT. This gives the protein CASSRLTSGGTDTQYY. The genes are TRBV27 and TRBJ2-3, with 11 nucleotides matching TRBD2. The trim removed 6 bases at V and 1 base at J, leaving 6 bases unmatched. The CDR3 consists of 16 residues. CDR1 and CDR2 (germline): MNHEY, SMNVEV (reference sequence).

Ten or more counts support this clonotype. This chain joins TRBV12-3 or TRBV12-4 and TRBJ2-7; possibly TRBD1 or TRBD2 for D (5 bases each). This CDR3 region has 14 residues. With 7 bases removed from V and 1 base from J, the gap between germline ends came to 14 bases. CDR3 sequence (DNA): TGTGCCAGCAAACCGGGACGGAAATCCTACGAGCAGTACTTC. Residues: CASKPGRKSYEQYF.

This clonotype was seen ten or more times. This chain connects TRBV28 to TRBJ2-7; 12 bases align to TRBD2. The CDR3 extends over 16 amino acids. J gave up 4 bases and V 2 bases, and 6 bases lay outside the gene matches. Per the germline V gene, CDR1 is MDHEN and CDR2 is SYDVKM. The DNA of the CDR3 is TGTGCCAGCAGTTTAGTACCTAGCGGGGGGGGATACGAGCAGTACTTC. Encoded protein: CASSLVPSGGGYEQYF.